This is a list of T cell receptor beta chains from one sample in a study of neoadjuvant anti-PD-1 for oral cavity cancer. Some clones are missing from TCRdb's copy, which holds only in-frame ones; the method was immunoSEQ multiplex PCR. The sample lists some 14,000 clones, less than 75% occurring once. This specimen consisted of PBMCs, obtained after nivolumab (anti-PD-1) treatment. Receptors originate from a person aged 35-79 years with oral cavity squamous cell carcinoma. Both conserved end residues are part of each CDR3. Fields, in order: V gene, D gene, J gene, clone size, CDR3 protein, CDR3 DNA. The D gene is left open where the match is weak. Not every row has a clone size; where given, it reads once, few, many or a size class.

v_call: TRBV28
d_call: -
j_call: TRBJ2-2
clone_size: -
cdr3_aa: CASSLGYTGELFF
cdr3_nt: TGTGCCAGCAGTTTGGGTTACACCGGGGAGCTGTTTTTT

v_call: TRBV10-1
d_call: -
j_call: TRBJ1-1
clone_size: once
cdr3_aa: CASSEGWGSMNTEAFF
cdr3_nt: TGCGCCAGCAGTGAAGGTTGGGGATCCATGAACACTGAAGCTTTCTTT

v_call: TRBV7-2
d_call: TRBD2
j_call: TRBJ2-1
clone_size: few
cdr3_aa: CASSSAGGTYNEQFF
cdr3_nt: TGTGCCAGCAGCTCAGCGGGGGGCACCTACAATGAGCAGTTCTTC

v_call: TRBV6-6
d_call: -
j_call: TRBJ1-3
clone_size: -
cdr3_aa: CASSYPGSEGNTIYF
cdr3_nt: TGTGCCAGCAGTTACCCAGGTTCTGAGGGAAACACCATATATTTT

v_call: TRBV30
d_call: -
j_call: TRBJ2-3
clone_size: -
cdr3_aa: CAWSVSGPPDTQYF
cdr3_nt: TGTGCCTGGAGTGTGTCAGGGCCGCCAGATACGCAGTATTTT

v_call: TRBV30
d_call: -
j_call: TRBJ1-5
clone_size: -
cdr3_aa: CAWSSHLDQPQHF
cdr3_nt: TGTGCCTGGAGTTCCCACTTAGATCAGCCCCAGCATTTT

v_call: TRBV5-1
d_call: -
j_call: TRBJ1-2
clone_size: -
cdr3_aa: CASSPGPLEGGYTF
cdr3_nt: TGCGCCAGCAGCCCGGGACCTCTCGAGGGTGGCTACACCTTC

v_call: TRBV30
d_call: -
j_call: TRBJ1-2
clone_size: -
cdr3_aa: CAWRTSLYGYTF
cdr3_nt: TGTGCCTGGAGAACTTCACTCTATGGCTACACCTTC

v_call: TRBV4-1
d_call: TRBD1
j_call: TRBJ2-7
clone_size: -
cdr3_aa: CASSQVPGQVRYEQYF
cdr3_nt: TGCGCCAGCAGCCAAGTGCCCGGACAGGTTCGGTACGAGCAGTACTTC

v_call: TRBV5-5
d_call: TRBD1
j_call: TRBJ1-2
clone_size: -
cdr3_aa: CASSLMLQGNYGYTF
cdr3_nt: TGTGCCAGCAGCTTGATGCTACAGGGGAACTATGGCTACACCTTC

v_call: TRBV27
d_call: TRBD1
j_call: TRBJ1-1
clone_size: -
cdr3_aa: CASSPRDRGRAFF
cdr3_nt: TGTGCCAGCAGTCCACGGGACAGGGGGCGAGCTTTCTTT

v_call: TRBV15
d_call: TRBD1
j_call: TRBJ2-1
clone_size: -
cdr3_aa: CATSRPGGPRGNEQFF
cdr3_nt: TGTGCCACCAGCAGACCAGGGGGCCCAAGGGGCAATGAGCAGTTCTTC

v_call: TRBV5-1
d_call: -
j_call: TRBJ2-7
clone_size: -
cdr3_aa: CASSFRSGSYEQYF
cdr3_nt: TGCGCCAGCAGCTTTAGGAGTGGGTCCTACGAGCAGTACTTC

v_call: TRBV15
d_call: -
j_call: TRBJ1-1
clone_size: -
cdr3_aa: CATSRPGIRAEAFF
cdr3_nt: TGTGCCACCAGCCGTCCAGGAATAAGGGCTGAAGCTTTCTTT

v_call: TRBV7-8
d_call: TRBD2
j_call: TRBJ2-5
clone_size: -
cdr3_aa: CASNTGTSGPTTQYF
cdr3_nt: TGTGCCAGCAACACCGGGACTAGCGGCCCGACGACCCAGTACTTC

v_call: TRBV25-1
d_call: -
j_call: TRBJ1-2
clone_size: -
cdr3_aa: CASSEGFNYGYTF
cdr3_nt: TGTGCCAGCAGTGAGGGATTCAACTATGGCTACACCTTC

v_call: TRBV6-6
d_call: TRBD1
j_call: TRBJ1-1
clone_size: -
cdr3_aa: CASSGQGENTEAFF
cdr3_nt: TGTGCCAGCAGCGGACAGGGAGAGAACACTGAAGCTTTCTTT

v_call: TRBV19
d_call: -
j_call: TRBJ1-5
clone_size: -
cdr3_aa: CPLGGDQPQHF
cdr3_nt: TGCCCTCTAGGGGGTGATCAGCCCCAGCATTTT

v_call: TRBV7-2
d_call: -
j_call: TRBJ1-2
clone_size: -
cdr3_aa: CASSLGRGQDGYTF
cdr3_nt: TGTGCCAGCAGCTTGGGGAGGGGACAAGATGGCTACACCTTC

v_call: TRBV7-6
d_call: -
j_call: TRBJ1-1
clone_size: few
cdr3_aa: CASTQGRGTEAFF
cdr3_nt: TGTGCCAGCACCCAGGGGAGGGGGACTGAAGCTTTCTTT

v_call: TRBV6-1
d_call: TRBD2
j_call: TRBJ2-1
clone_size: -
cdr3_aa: CAARLAGDNEQFF
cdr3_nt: TGTGCCGCCCGACTAGCGGGAGATAATGAGCAGTTCTTC

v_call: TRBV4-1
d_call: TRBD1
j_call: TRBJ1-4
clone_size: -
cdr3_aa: CASSRQGTNEKLFF
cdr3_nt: TGCGCCAGCAGCCGACAGGGGACTAATGAAAAACTGTTTTTT

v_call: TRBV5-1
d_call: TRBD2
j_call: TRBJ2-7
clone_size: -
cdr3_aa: CASSPGTSIYEQYF
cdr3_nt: TGCGCCAGCAGCCCCGGGACTAGCATTTACGAGCAGTACTTC

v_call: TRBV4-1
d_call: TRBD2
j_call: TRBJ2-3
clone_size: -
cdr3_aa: CASTGTSGRSADTQYF
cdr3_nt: TGCGCCAGCACCGGGACTAGCGGGAGAAGTGCGGATACGCAGTATTTT

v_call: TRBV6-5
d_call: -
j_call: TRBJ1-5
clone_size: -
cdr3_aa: CASSYQVGQPQHF
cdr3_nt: TGTGCCAGCAGTTACCAGGTCGGTCAGCCCCAGCATTTT

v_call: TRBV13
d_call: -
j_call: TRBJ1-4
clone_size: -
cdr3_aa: CASSFPRTSEKLFF
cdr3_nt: TGTGCCAGCAGCTTTCCTCGGACTTCTGAAAAACTGTTTTTT

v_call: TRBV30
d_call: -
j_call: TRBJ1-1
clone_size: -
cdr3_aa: CAWSSPGRGNTEAFF
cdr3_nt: TGTGCCTGGAGTTCTCCGGGACGGGGGAACACTGAAGCTTTCTTT

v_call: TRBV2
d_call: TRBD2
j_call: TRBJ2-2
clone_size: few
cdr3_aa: CASSEWEGPGELFF
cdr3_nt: TGTGCCAGCAGTGAATGGGAGGGGCCCGGGGAGCTGTTTTTT

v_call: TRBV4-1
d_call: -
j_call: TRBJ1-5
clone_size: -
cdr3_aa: CASSRTPGNQPQHF
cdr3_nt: TGCGCCAGCAGCCGGACCCCCGGCAATCAGCCCCAGCATTTT

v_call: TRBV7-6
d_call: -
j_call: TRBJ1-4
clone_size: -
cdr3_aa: CASSLENGGAGNEKLFF
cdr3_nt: TGTGCCAGCAGCTTAGAAAATGGAGGGGCCGGTAATGAAAAACTGTTTTTT

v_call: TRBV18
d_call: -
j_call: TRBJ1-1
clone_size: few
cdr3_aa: CASSPRFDPEMNTEAFF
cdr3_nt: TGTGCCAGCTCACCACGATTTGATCCGGAGATGAACACTGAAGCTTTCTTT

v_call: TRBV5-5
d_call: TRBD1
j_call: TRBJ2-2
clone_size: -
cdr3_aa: CASSWEQGSTGELFF
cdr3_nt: TGTGCCAGCAGCTGGGAACAGGGGTCGACCGGGGAGCTGTTTTTT

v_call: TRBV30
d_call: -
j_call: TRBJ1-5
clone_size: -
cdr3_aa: CAWSGRERQPQHF
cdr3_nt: TGTGCCTGGAGCGGAAGGGAGCGGCAGCCCCAGCATTTT

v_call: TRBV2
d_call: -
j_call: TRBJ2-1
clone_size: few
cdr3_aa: CASKMGGIYNEQFF
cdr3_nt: TGTGCCAGCAAGATGGGCGGGATTTACAATGAGCAGTTCTTC

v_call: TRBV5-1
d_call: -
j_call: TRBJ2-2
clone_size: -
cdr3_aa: CASSGLYTGELFF
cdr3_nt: TGCGCCAGCAGCGGATTATACACCGGGGAGCTGTTTTTT

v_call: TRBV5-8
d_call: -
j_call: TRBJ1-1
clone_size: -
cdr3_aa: CASSLRWDTEAFF
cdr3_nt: TGTGCCAGCAGCTTGAGGTGGGACACTGAAGCTTTCTTT

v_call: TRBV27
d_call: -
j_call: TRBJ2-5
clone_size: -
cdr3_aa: CASSLIFQETQYF
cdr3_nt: TGTGCCAGCAGTCTAATCTTCCAAGAGACCCAGTACTTC

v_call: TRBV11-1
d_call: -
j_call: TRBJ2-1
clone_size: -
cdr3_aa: CASSLAGAPRDEQFF
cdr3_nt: TGTGCCAGCAGCTTAGCAGGCGCCCCCCGCGATGAGCAGTTCTTC

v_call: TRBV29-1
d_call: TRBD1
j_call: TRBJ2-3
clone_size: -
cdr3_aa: CSAAGTGRSGDTQYF
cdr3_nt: TGCAGCGCCGCCGGGACAGGGAGGTCCGGAGATACGCAGTATTTT

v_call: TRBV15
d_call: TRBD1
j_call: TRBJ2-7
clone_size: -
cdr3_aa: CATSGDSPKQYF
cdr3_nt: TGTGCCACCAGTGGGGACAGCCCTAAGCAGTACTTC

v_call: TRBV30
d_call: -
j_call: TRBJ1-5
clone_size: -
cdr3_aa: CAWSPDNSQPQHF
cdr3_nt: TGTGCCTGGAGTCCTGACAATAGTCAGCCCCAGCATTTT

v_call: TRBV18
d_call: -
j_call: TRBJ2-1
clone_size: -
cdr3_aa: CASSPRGSGSYNEQFF
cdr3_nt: TGTGCCAGCTCACCAAGAGGGTCGGGCTCCTACAATGAGCAGTTCTTC

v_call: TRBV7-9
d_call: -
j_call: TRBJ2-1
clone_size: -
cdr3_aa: CASSPSRGGSINNEQFF
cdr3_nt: TGTGCCAGCAGCCCCAGCAGGGGGGGCTCTATCAACAATGAGCAGTTCTTC

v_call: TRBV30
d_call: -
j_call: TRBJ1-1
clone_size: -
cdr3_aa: CAWDWGARASAFF
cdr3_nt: TGTGCCTGGGATTGGGGGGCCCGCGCCTCAGCTTTCTTT